This T cell receptor beta chain was identified in a study of cytomegalovirus exposure and HLA in healthy donors. Some clones are missing from TCRdb's copy, which holds only in-frame ones; the method was immunoSEQ multiplex PCR. The sample carries tens of thousands of clones, about four fifths recorded once. This clone was detected a few times. Germline assignment: CDR1 MDHEN and CDR2 SYDVKM. Trimming removed 5 bases from V and 5 bases from J; junction bases left unmatched: 5. CDR3 length: 14 amino acids. Specimen: PBMCs. The rearrangement links TRBV28 to TRBJ2-5, with TRBD2 matching 10 bases. This TCR was recovered from a young woman in good health and CMV-seropositive. In DNA form, the CDR3 reads TGTGCCAGCAGTCTAGCGGGGGTGGGGGAGACCCAGTACTTC. It is translated as CASSLAGVGETQYF. Together with reference TRBV28 and TRBJ2-5, the CDR3 gives the full variable domain: DVKVTQSSRYLVKRTGEKVFLECVQDMDHENMFWYRQDPGLGLRLIYFSYDVKMKEKGDIPEGYSVSREKKERFSLILESASTNQTSMYLCASSLAGVGETQYFGPGTRLLVL.